This T cell receptor (beta chain) was identified during a study of CD4+ T cells in melanoma. This clone occurred a few times. V was clipped by 3 bases and J by 3 bases; unmatched bases: 6. The CDR3 covers 17 residues. Germline values: CDR1 SNHLY, CDR2 FYNNEI. The method was immunoSEQ multiplex PCR; TCRdb's version includes in-frame clones alone and lacks a portion of them. The sample has 15,000 to 20,000 clones; 83% are singletons. The rearrangement links TRBV2 to TRBJ2-1, with TRBD2 matching over 12 bases. Sequencing was performed on cells from a culture (not recorded whether cultured in vitro). The sequence derives from a human donor with melanoma. The CDR3 sequence: CASSDPGLAGRYNEQFF. As DNA, the CDR3 is TGTGCCAGCAGTGACCCCGGACTAGCGGGGCGCTACAATGAGCAGTTCTTC.